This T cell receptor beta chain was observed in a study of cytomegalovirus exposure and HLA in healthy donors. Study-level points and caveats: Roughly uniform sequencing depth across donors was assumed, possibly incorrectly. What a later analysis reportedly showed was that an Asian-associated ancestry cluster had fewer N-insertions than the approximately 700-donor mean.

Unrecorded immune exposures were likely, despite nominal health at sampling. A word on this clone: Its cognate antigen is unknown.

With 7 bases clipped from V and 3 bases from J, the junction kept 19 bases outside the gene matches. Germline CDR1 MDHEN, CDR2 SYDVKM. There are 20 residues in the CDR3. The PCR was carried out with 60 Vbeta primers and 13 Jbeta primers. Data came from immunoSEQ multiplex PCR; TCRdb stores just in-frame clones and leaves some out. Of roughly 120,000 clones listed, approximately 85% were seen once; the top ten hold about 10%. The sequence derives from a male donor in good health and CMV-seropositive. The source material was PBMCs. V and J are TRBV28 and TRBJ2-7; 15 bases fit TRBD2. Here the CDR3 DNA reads TGTGCCAGCACGTCATACGGACTAGCGGGAGGGCCATCTCTTTTCTACGAGCAGTACTTC. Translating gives CASTSYGLAGGPSLFYEQYF.